This record concerns one TCR beta chain sequence. Its specificity is unknown. This entry is derived from a study of glioma-infiltrating T cells. Using RNA template, CDR3s of TCR alpha and beta were amplified with iRepertoire arm-PCR. MiXCR, run by TCRdb on the multiplex PCR reads, gives a single entry per CDR3 protein. The sample lists about 22,000 distinct CDR3 sequences; 20% to 25% were seen once. Between the trimmed V and J ends, which lost 3 bases and 4 bases, there was a span of 0 bases. Germline-derived CDR1 and CDR2 are SQVTM and ANQGSEA. This CDR3 contains 9 residues. Whole-study results and caveats: Above-expected tissue-blood divergence occurred in all gliomas, most in low-grade ones.

The source is a human donor with low-grade glioma or glioblastoma, undergoing nonglioma brain surgery, or in good health (not recorded which). The chain joins TRBV29-1 to TRBJ1-1; D uncertain. Sequenced sample: glioma tissue, nonneoplastic brain tissue, or PBMCs (not recorded which). CDR3 in amino acids: CSVDTEAFF. The DNA for the CDR3 is TGCAGCGTTGACACTGAAGCTTTCTTT.